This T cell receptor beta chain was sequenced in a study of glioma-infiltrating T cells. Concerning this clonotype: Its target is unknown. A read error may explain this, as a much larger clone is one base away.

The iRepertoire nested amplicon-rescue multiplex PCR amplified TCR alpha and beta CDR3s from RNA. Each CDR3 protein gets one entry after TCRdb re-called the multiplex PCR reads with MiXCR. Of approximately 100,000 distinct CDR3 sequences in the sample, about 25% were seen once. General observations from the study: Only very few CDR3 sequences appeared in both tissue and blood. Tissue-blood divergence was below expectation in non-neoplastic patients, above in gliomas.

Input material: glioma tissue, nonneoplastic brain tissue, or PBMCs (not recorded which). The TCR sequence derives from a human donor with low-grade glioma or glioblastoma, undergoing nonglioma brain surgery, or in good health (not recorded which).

CDR3 in DNA: TGTGCCAGCAGCCTATCCAGCCAATACAATGAGCAGTTCTTC. Residues: CASSLSSQYNEQFF. J is TRBJ2-1 and V is TRBV7-2; D call uncertain. This CDR3 is built from 14 residues. Looked up from germline, CDR1 is SGHTA and CDR2 is FQGNSA. V lost 5 bases and J lost 4, with 12 bases in between.